This T cell receptor beta chain was profiled in a study of blood T cell repertoires in COVID-19. Study-wide context: PBMCs, B-cell-depleted T cells, or T cells were the source of the cDNA or gDNA that made up the material.

Sequencing used immunoSEQ multiplex PCR; TCRdb keeps in-frame clones, though not all of them. The table shows roughly 140,000 clones, with 79% occurring only once. This clone was counted once. Germline V gene lookup returns CDR1 MNHEY and CDR2 SMNVEV (reference sequence). The CDR3 runs to 13 residues. With 7 bases clipped from V and 8 bases from J, the junction kept 7 bases outside the gene matches. This chain connects TRBV27 to TRBJ1-4; the match to TRBD1 covers 7 bases. Sequences were obtained from peripheral blood. The TCR was taken from a man in his fifties or sixties with active or convalescent COVID-19. The CDR3 region has the DNA TGTGCCAGCACCGTTAACAGGGGAGAAAAACTGTTTTTT. Protein product: CASTVNRGEKLFF.